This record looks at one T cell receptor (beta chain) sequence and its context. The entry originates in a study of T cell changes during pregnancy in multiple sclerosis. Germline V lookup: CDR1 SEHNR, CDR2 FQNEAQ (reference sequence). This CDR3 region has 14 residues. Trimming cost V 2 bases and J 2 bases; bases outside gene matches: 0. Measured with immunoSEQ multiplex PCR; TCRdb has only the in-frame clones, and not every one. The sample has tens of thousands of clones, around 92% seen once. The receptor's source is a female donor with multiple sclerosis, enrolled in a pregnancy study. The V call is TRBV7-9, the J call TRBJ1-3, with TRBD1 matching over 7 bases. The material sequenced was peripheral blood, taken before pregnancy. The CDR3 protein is CASSLTGAGNTIYF. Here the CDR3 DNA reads TGTGCCAGCAGCTTAACAGGGGCTGGAAACACCATATATTTT.